These 8 T cell receptor beta chains share one sample of origin, sequenced in a study of OX40 agonist ivuxolimab in advanced cancers. Clones were read by immunoSEQ multiplex PCR, and TCRdb kept only the in-frame ones, dropping some. The table has roughly 70,000 clones, roughly 80% seen once. The starting material was CD4+ or CD8+ T cells sorted from blood, obtained in a trial of the OX40 agonist ivuxolimab. The receptors were gathered from an adult with an advanced solid tumor such as melanoma, head and neck, liver or kidney cancer.

Comment on this clone: Distinct nucleotide sequences in the sample also encode this CDR3. V and J are TRBV30 and TRBJ1-5; no clear D. Trimming removed 0 bases from V and 1 base from J, with 7 bases in between. The germline gives CDR1 GTSNPN, CDR2 SVGIG (reference sequence). The CDR3 sequence is 14 residues long. CDR3 DNA: TGTGCCTGGAGTGTAGGAGGGAGCAATCAGCCCCAGCATTTT. As protein: CAWSVGGSNQPQHF.

J is TRBJ2-4 and V is TRBV11-2; D is unresolved. The length of the CDR3 is 17 residues. Between the trimmed V and J ends, which lost 5 bases and 0 bases, there was a span of 17 bases. Looked up from germline, CDR1 is SGHAT and CDR2 is FQNNGV. CDR3 sequence: CASSVTDQLLAKNIQYF. The CDR3 DNA reads TGTGCCAGCAGCGTAACAGACCAGCTACTAGCCAAAAACATTCAGTACTTC.

This clone was seen only once. This chain connects TRBV18 to TRBJ2-7, with TRBD2 matching 7 bases. CDR1 and CDR2 from the germline V gene are KGHSH and LQKENI. Trimming took 3 bases from V and 4 from J; bases not matched to a gene: 6. The CDR3 has 14 amino acids. The CDR3 DNA reads TGTGCCAGCTCACCCTCAAGGGGAGGGTACGAGCAGTACTTC. Its translation: CASSPSRGGYEQYF. The complete variable domain, with remaining parts taken from reference TRBV18 and TRBJ2-7, reads NAGVMQNPRHLVRRRGQEARLRCSPMKGHSHVYWYRQLPEEGLKFMVYLQKENIIDESGMPKERFSAEFPKEGPSILRIQQVVRGDSAAYFCASSPSRGGYEQYFGPGTRLTVT.

The table lists this clone with a count of one. The J gene is TRBJ2-3, the V gene TRBV19; 8 bases are a match to TRBD1. Per germline, CDR1 LNHDA and CDR2 SQIVND (reference sequence). The CDR3 length is 16 residues. After removal of 5 bases from V and 1 base from J, the junction contained 8 bases not matched to a gene. Written as DNA, the CDR3 is TGTGCCAGTAGTGCCCGGACAGGGTTTGGCACAGATACGCAGTATTTT. This gives the protein CASSARTGFGTDTQYF.

The chain has TRBV5-4 and TRBJ2-3; TRBD2 aligns across 10 bases. The CDR3 runs 16 residues. Trimming took 4 bases from V and 2 from J; bases not matched to a gene: 7. CDR1 SGHNT and CDR2 YYREEE come from the germline V gene (reference sequence). The chain's CDR3 is CASSGRTSGYTDTQYF. The DNA of the CDR3 is TGTGCCAGCAGCGGACGGACTAGCGGATACACAGATACGCAGTATTTT.

The chain recombines TRBV14 with TRBJ2-1, with D possibly being TRBD2 (7 bases). CDR3 length equals 17 residues. The V and J ends lost 1 base and 0 bases respectively, with 13 bases between them. The germline gives CDR1 SGHDN, CDR2 FVKESK. CDR3 sequence reads: CASSQVGGASSYNEQFF. The CDR3 nucleotides read TGTGCCAGCAGCCAAGTGGGGGGGGCAAGCTCCTACAATGAGCAGTTCTTC.

The chain uses TRBV6-1 and TRBJ1-2, with D possibly TRBD1 on 5 matching bases. CDR1 MNHNS and CDR2 SASEGT come from the germline V gene. V was clipped by 8 bases and J by 14 bases, with 18 bases between them. The CDR3 spans 11 residues. The CDR3 is CASDPRFGGTF. CDR3 DNA sequence: TGTGCCAGCGACCCTCGGTTTGGGGGGACCTTC.

The chain recombines TRBV7-6 with TRBJ2-5, with TRBD2 identical over 7 bases. The germline gives CDR1 SGHVS, CDR2 FNYEAQ. J lost 3 bases, V lost 6 bases, and 10 bases had no gene match. The CDR3 consists of 15 residues. CDR3 residues: CASSSSTSLKETQYF. DNA of the CDR3: TGTGCCAGCAGTTCATCGACTAGCTTGAAAGAGACCCAGTACTTC. The whole variable domain, filled in from reference TRBV7-6 and TRBJ2-5, reads GAGVSQSPRYKVTKRGQDVALRCDPISGHVSLYWYRQALGQGPEFLTYFNYEAQQDKSGLPNDRFSAERPEGSISTLTIQRTEQRDSAMYRCASSSSTSLKETQYFGPGTRLLVL.